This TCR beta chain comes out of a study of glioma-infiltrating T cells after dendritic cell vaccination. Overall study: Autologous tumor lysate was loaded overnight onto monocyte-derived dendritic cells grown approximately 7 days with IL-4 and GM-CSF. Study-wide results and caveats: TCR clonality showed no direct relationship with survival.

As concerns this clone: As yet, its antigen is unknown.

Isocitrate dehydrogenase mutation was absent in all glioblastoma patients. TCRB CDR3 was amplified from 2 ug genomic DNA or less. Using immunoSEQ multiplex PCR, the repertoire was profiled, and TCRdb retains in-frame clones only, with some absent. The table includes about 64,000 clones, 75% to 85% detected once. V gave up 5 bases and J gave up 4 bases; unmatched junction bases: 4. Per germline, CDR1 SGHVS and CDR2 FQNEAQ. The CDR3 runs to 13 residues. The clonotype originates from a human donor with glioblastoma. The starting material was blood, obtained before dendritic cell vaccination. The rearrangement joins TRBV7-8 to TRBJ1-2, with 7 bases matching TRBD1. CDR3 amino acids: CASSAGGSYGYTF. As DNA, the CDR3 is TGTGCCAGCAGCGCAGGGGGTTCCTATGGCTACACCTTC.